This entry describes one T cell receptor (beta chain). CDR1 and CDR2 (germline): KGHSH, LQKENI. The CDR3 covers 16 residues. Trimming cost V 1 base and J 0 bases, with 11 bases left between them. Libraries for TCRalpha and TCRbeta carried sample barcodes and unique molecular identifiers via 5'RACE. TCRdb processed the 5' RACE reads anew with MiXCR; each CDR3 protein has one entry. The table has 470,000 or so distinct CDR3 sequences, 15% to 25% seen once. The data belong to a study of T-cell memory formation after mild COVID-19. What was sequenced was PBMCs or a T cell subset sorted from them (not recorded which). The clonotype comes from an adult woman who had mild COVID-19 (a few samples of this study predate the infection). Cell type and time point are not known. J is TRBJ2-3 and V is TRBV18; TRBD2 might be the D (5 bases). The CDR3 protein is CASSPRTGSSTDTQYF. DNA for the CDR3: TGTGCCAGCTCACCACGGACTGGATCTAGCACAGATACGCAGTATTTT.